This T cell receptor (beta chain) is from a study of cytomegalovirus exposure and HLA in healthy donors. Germline-derived CDR1 and CDR2 are KGHSH and LQKENI. The ends lost 4 bases at V and 6 bases at J; junction bases unmatched: 3. The length of the CDR3 is 13 residues. This clone was detected a few times. A multiplex PCR was run with 60 Vbeta primers and 13 Jbeta primers. This table comes from immunoSEQ multiplex PCR, and its TCRdb copy is limited to in-frame clones, with some not included. This sample has approximately 93,000 clones, with over 65% found just once. Nominal health characterized the donors when sampled, though unrecorded immune exposures were likely.

V and J are TRBV18 and TRBJ2-7; TRBD1 matches at 10 bases. The source material was PBMCs. This receptor was identified in a man in his fifties in good health and CMV-seronegative. Here the CDR3 DNA reads TGTGCCAGCTCACGTCGGACAGGGGGCGAGCAGTACTTC. Residues: CASSRRTGGEQYF.